This T cell receptor (beta chain) was obtained from a study of shared clonotypes between healthy human individuals. Naive CD8 cells lacked CD45RO and underwent positive selection for CCR7, leaving out terminally differentiated effector memory CD45RA+ cells. Study conclusions and caveats: Read depth was anticipated to influence clonotype sharing among donors. Memory subsets generally showed smaller estimated richness than naive subsets did.

As for this clone: The antigen remains undetermined.

Only in-frame clones appear in the TCRdb table, and some are missing; sequencing was by immunoSEQ multiplex PCR. The sample comprises around 1,900,000 clones, roughly 95% of which are singletons, and approximately 1.7% rests with the top ten. Germline assignment: CDR1 WNHNN and CDR2 SYGVQD (reference sequence). This CDR3 spans 16 amino acids. Trimming removed 4 bases from V and 3 bases from J, with 16 bases in between. This rearrangement joins TRBV10-1 to TRBJ2-1; the D gene is possibly TRBD2 (7 bases). Sequenced material: naive CD8+ T cells from PBMCs. The clonotype comes from a man aged 18 to 35 in good health. Some clones in this sample may be carry-over from other donors' samples. CDR3 sequence (DNA): TGCGCCAGCAGTGGTGCGGCGGGGGCTTACTACAATGAGCAGTTCTTC. Translated, it gives CASSGAAGAYYNEQFF.